The rows below give T cell receptor beta chains drawn from one sample of a study of blood T cell repertoires in COVID-19. Profiled with immunoSEQ multiplex PCR; TCRdb holds only in-frame clones, not every one. The table has roughly 370,000 clones, around 87% seen once. Sequencing was done on a sample of PBMCs or T cells enriched from blood (not recorded which). All receptors derive from a woman aged 45-65 years who had recovered from COVID-19. CDR3s include the opening cysteine and the closing phenylalanine or tryptophan. The D gene is left open where the match is weak. Rows may omit the clone size; those that give it use once, few, many or a size class.

clone size: -; J gene: TRBJ1-5; D gene: -; V gene: TRBV12-3/TRBV12-4; CDR3 DNA: TGTGCCACCGCAGGGTTGAGCAATCAGCCCCAGCATTTT; CDR3 protein: CATAGLSNQPQHF
clone size: -; J gene: TRBJ1-2; D gene: TRBD1; V gene: TRBV4-1; CDR3 DNA: TGCGCCAGCAGCAAAGACAGGGGAAACTATGGCTACACCTTC; CDR3 protein: CASSKDRGNYGYTF
clone size: once; J gene: TRBJ2-2; D gene: TRBD2; V gene: TRBV11-3; CDR3 DNA: TGTGCCAGCAGCTCGGGACTAGCGGGGGGGTCCGGGGAGCTGTTTTTT; CDR3 protein: CASSSGLAGGSGELFF
clone size: -; J gene: TRBJ1-1; D gene: -; V gene: TRBV5-5; CDR3 DNA: TGTGCCAGCAGCCTATACCCGTCGAACACTGAAGCTTTCTTT; CDR3 protein: CASSLYPSNTEAFF
clone size: few; J gene: TRBJ1-5; D gene: -; V gene: TRBV2; CDR3 DNA: TGTGCCAGCAGCCCGGGGGAAGGCAATCAGCCCCAGCATTTT; CDR3 protein: CASSPGEGNQPQHF
clone size: -; J gene: TRBJ1-1; D gene: -; V gene: TRBV7-9; CDR3 DNA: TGTGCCAGCATCCTCCAGGAGAACACTGAAGCTTTCTTT; CDR3 protein: CASILQENTEAFF
clone size: -; J gene: TRBJ1-1; D gene: TRBD1; V gene: TRBV10-3; CDR3 DNA: TGTGCCATTCAAGCAGGGGGCGTAAACACTGAAGCTTTCTTT; CDR3 protein: CAIQAGGVNTEAFF
clone size: -; J gene: TRBJ1-4; D gene: -; V gene: TRBV2; CDR3 DNA: TGTGCCAGCGTCCGGGACAACATCTGGGATGAAAAACTGTTTTTT; CDR3 protein: CASVRDNIWDEKLFF
clone size: -; J gene: TRBJ1-2; D gene: -; V gene: TRBV11-2; CDR3 DNA: TGTGCCAGCAGCTTAGAGGAGGGGCTTAACTATGGCTACACCTTC; CDR3 protein: CASSLEEGLNYGYTF
clone size: -; J gene: TRBJ1-1; D gene: -; V gene: TRBV13; CDR3 DNA: TGTGCCAGCACCCAACAGAACACTGAAGCTTTCTTT; CDR3 protein: CASTQQNTEAFF